What follows is one T cell receptor beta chain and its context. The antigen remains unidentified. This entry is derived from a study of cytomegalovirus exposure and HLA in healthy donors. The study, taken as a whole, reports: With later analysis, a missense DCLRE1C variant became linked to TCR beta V- and J-gene trimming. Beyond CMV serostatus, there was no information to go on about immune exposure.

PCR amplification relied on 60 Vbeta primers (plus 13 Jbeta primers). Sequencing used immunoSEQ multiplex PCR; TCRdb keeps in-frame clones, though not all of them. The sample includes about 140,000 clones, roughly three quarters of them seen just once. Though probably carrying unrecorded immune exposures, donors were nominally healthy at sampling. Germline V lookup: CDR1 SQVTM, CDR2 ANQGSEA. The CDR3 is made up of 13 amino acids. Trimming at V came to 5 bases and at J to 5 bases, leaving 8 bases not matched to a gene. The source is a man aged 25 to 40 in good health and CMV-seronegative. The chain recombines TRBV29-1 with TRBJ1-1; TRBD1 matches 7 bases. The specimen sequenced was PBMCs. In DNA, the CDR3 is TGCAGCGTTCGGACAGGTACGGGGACTGAAGCTTTCTTT. Translation gives CSVRTGTGTEAFF.